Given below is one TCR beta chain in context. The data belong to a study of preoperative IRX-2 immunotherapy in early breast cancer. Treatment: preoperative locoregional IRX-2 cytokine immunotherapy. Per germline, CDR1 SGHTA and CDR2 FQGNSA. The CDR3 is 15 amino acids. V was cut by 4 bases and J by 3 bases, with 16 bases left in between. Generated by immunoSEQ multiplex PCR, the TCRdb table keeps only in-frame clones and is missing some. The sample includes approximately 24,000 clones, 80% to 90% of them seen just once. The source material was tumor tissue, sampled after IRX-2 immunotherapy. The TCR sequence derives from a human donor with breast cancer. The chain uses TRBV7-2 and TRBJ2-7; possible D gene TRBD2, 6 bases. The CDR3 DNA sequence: TGTGCCAGCAGCTATAACCCGTGGGAGGTCTACGAGCAGTACTTC. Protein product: CASSYNPWEVYEQYF.